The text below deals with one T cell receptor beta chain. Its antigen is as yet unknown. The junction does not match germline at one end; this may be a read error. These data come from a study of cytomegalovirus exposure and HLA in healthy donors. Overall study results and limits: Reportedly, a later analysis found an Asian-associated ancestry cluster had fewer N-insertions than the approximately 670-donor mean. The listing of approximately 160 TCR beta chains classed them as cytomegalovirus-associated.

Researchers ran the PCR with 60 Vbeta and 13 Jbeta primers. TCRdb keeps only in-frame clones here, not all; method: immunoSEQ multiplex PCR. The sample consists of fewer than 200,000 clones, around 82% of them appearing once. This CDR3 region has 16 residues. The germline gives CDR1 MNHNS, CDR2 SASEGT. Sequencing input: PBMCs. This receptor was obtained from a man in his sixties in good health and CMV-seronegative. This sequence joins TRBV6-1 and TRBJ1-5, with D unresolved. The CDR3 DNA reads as TGTGCCAGCAGTGAAGCAAGTCAAAGAGGGAGTCAGCCCCAGAATTTT. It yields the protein CASSEASQRGSQPQNF.